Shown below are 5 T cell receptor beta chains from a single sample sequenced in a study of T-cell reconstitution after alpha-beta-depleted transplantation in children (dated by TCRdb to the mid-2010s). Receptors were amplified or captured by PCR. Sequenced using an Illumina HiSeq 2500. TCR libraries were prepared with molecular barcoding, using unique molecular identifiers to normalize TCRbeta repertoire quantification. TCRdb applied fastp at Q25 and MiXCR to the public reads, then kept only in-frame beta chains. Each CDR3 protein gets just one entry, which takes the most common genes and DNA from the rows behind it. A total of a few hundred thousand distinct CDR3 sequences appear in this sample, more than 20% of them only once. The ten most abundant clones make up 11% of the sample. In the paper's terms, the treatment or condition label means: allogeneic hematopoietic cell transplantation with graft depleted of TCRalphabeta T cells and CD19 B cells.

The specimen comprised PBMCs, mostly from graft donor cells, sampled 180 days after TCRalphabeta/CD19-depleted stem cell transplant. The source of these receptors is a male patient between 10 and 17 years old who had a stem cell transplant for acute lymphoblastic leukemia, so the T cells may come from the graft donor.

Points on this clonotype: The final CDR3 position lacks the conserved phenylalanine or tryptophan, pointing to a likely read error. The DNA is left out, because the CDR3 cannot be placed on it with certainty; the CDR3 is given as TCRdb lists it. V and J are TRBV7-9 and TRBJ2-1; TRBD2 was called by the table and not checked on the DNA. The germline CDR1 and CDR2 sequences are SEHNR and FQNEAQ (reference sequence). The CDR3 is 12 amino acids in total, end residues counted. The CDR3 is CASSATGLANVL.

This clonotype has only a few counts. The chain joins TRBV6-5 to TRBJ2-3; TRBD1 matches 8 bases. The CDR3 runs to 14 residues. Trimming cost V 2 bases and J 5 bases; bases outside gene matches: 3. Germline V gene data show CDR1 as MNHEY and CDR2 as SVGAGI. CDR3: CASSYVTGGDTQYF. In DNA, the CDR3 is TGTGCCAGCAGTTACGTCACAGGGGGAGATACGCAGTATTTT.

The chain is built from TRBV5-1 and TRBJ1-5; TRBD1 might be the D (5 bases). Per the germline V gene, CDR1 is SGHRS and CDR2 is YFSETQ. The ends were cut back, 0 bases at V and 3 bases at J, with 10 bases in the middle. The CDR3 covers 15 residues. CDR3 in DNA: TGCGCCAGCAGCTTGGCCGGGGCCCCCAATCAGCCCCAGCATTTT. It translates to CASSLAGAPNQPQHF.

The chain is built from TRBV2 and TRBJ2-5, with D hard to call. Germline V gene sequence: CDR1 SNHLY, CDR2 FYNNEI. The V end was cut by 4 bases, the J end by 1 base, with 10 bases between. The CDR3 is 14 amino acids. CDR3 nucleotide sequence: TGTGCCAGCAGTGTGAAACGTTCCCAAGAGACCCAGTACTTC. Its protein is CASSVKRSQETQYF.

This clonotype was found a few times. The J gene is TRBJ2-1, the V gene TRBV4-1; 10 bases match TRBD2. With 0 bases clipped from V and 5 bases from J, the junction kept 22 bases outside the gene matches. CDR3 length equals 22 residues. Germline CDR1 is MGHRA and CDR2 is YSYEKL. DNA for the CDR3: TGCGCCAGCAGCCAAGATAGGTTAGGCAGGGGTATGCTAGCGGGAGCCCACAATGAGCAGTTCTTC. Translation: CASSQDRLGRGMLAGAHNEQFF.